Presented here are 26 T cell receptor beta chains from one specimen sequenced in a study of T cell changes during pregnancy in multiple sclerosis. Data came from immunoSEQ multiplex PCR; TCRdb stores just in-frame clones and leaves some out. The table includes about 75,000 clones, 94% detected once. This material consisted of CD4+ T cells from peripheral blood mononuclear cells, taken after pregnancy. The origin of the receptors is a female donor with multiple sclerosis, enrolled in a pregnancy study.

The chain has TRBV7-2 and TRBJ1-2; 7 nucleotides line up with TRBD1. The ends lost 5 bases at V and 1 base at J; junction bases unmatched: 10. Germline V gene sequence: CDR1 SGHTA, CDR2 FQGNSA. There are 16 residues in the CDR3. The CDR3 DNA follows: TGTGCCAGCAGCCCACCGGGACAGATGTTTAACTATGGCTACACCTTC. Protein sequence: CASSPPGQMFNYGYTF.

This chain uses TRBV11-2 with TRBJ2-7, with D possibly matching TRBD2 (5 bases). Trimming stripped 0 bases from V and 3 bases from J, with 12 bases between. This CDR3 has 15 residues. Germline CDR1 reads SGHAT; CDR2 reads FQNNGV. This CDR3 reads CASSLDGGLVYEQYF. DNA for the CDR3: TGTGCCAGCAGCTTAGACGGCGGGTTAGTCTACGAGCAGTACTTC.

This chain connects TRBV10-3 to TRBJ2-1; possible D gene TRBD2, 5 bases. The V and J ends lost 2 bases and 5 bases respectively, with 10 bases between them. The germline V gene encodes CDR1 ENHRY and CDR2 SYGVKD. This CDR3 comprises 14 residues. CDR3 DNA sequence: TGTGCCATCAGTGAGAGGACTTCGCACAATGAGCAGTTCTTC. Protein: CAISERTSHNEQFF.

This chain joins TRBV5-1 and TRBJ1-3; D ambiguous. Trimming left V 2 bases short and J 0 bases short, with 9 bases between. The CDR3 spans 15 residues. Germline V gives CDR1 SGHRS, CDR2 YFSETQ. The CDR3 region is CASSLYSSSGNTIYF. CDR3 in DNA: TGCGCCAGCAGCTTATACAGCAGCTCTGGAAACACCATATATTTT.

The V and J genes are TRBV30 and TRBJ1-5; 8 bases are a match to TRBD1. CDR3 length: 15 residues. Unmatched junction bases numbered 10, after V lost 2 bases and J lost 7 bases. CDR1 and CDR2 (germline): GTSNPN, SVGIG (reference sequence). CDR3 sequence (DNA): TGTGCCTGGAGTACCCCCGGGCAGGGGGCACAGCCCCAGCATTTT. Encoded protein: CAWSTPGQGAQPQHF.

The J gene is TRBJ2-3, the V gene TRBV13; TRBD2 matches 8 bases. Germline CDR1 and CDR2: PRHDT and FYEKMQ (reference sequence). The CDR3 consists of 16 residues. The V and J ends lost 7 bases and 5 bases, in that order; junction bases with no gene match: 14. CDR3 in amino acids: CASKKLSGLVIDTQYF. The CDR3 DNA follows: TGTGCCAGCAAAAAGCTGTCGGGACTAGTCATAGATACGCAGTATTTT.

The V gene is TRBV7-9, the J gene TRBJ2-1; D not resolved. CDR3 length equals 16 residues. Trimming removed 5 bases at V and 7 bases at J, with 21 bases between. Per germline, CDR1 SEHNR and CDR2 FQNEAQ (reference sequence). This CDR3 reads CASSLGRALGWNEQFF. The CDR3 nucleotides are TGTGCCAGCAGCCTCGGTAGAGCCCTTGGTTGGAATGAGCAGTTCTTC. The whole variable domain, filled in from reference TRBV7-9 and TRBJ2-1, reads DTGVSQNPRHKITKRGQNVTFRCDPISEHNRLYWYRQTLGQGPEFLTYFQNEAQLEKSRLLSDRFSAERPKGSFSTLEIQRTEQGDSAMYLCASSLGRALGWNEQFFGPGTRLTVL.

The J gene is TRBJ2-6, the V gene TRBV7-6; 7 nucleotides line up with TRBD1. Per germline, CDR1 SGHVS and CDR2 FNYEAQ. The CDR3 spans 17 residues. V was clipped by 5 bases and J by 0 bases; unmatched bases: 7. Here the CDR3 reads CASSHGTVGSGANVLTF. In nucleotides, the CDR3 is TGTGCCAGCAGCCACGGGACAGTCGGCTCTGGGGCCAACGTCCTGACTTTC.

The gene calls are TRBV11-2 and TRBJ2-7; perhaps TRBD2 as D (6 bases). Germline V lookup: CDR1 SGHAT, CDR2 FQNNGV. The CDR3 has 15 residues. V shed 1 base and J shed 2 bases, with 12 bases lying between them. The CDR3 DNA is TGTGCCAGCAGCTTAGGGGGTAGCGGAACCTACGAGCAGTACTTC. Translating gives CASSLGGSGTYEQYF. The full variable domain, in which reference TRBV11-2 and TRBJ2-7 provide the parts outside the CDR3, is EAGVAQSPRYKIIEKRQSVAFWCNPISGHATLYWYQQILGQGPKLLIQFQNNGVVDDSQLPKDRFSAERLKGVDSTLKIQPAKLEDSAVYLCASSLGGSGTYEQYFGPGTRLTVT.

V gene TRBV11-2 combines with J gene TRBJ2-7, with D perhaps TRBD1 (5 bases). Germline V gene sequence: CDR1 SGHAT, CDR2 FQNNGV. Deletions cut 5 bases from V and 9 bases from J, with 14 bases between. CDR3 length: 12 amino acids. CDR3: CASSPDNFWQYF. The DNA of the CDR3 is TGTGCCAGCAGCCCGGACAATTTTTGGCAGTACTTC.

The chain has TRBV2 and TRBJ1-2; D is unclear. CDR1 is SNHLY, CDR2 FYNNEI, per germline. The CDR3 runs to 14 residues. The germline V and J ends were trimmed by 0 bases and 0 bases, with 5 bases remaining between them. The chain's CDR3 is CASSEAGANYGYTF. The CDR3, as DNA: TGTGCCAGCAGTGAAGCAGGAGCTAACTATGGCTACACCTTC.

The V call is TRBV6-6, the J call TRBJ2-4; D possibly corresponds to TRBD2 (5 bases). CDR1 and CDR2 (germline): MNHNY, SVGAGI (reference sequence). The CDR3 has 14 residues. Deletions cut 6 bases from V and 7 bases from J, with 16 bases between. The CDR3 nucleotides read TGTGCCAGCAGCTCCCCGCCGGGGATGAACATTCAGTACTTC. Encoded protein: CASSSPPGMNIQYF.

The genes are TRBV28 and TRBJ1-2, with TRBD1 identical over 7 bases. The CDR3 loop spans 14 amino acids. V shed 8 bases and J 5 bases; nucleotides not matched to a gene: 11. CDR1 and CDR2 from the germline V gene are MDHEN and SYDVKM. This CDR3 reads CASRRDSPKYGYTF. Written as DNA, the CDR3 is TGTGCCAGCCGCCGGGACAGCCCAAAGTATGGCTACACCTTC.

This sequence joins TRBV4-2 and TRBJ2-7; 10 bases map to TRBD2. This CDR3 has 15 amino acids. J was trimmed by 3 bases and V by 1 base; bases with no gene match: 3. CDR1 is LGHNA and CDR2 is YNFKEQ in the germline V gene. The CDR3 protein is CASSQGTSGDYEQYF. As DNA, the CDR3 is TGTGCCAGCAGCCAAGGGACTAGCGGTGACTACGAGCAGTACTTC.

The rearrangement links TRBV29-1 to TRBJ2-2; 8 positions match TRBD1. Looked up from germline, CDR1 is SQVTM and CDR2 is ANQGSEA. The length of the CDR3 is 14 residues. Germline trimming cut 3 bases from V and 4 bases from J; bases unmatched to any gene: 4. The CDR3 DNA reads as TGCAGCGTTGATGTGACAGGGGTCACCGGGGAGCTGTTTTTT. Residues: CSVDVTGVTGELFF.

The chain joins TRBV5-8 to TRBJ1-5; D is unclear. Trimming took off 3 bases at V and 0 bases at J, with 4 bases between the two ends. The CDR3 sequence is 13 residues long. Germline assignment: CDR1 SGHTS and CDR2 YDEGEE. CDR3 bases: TGTGCCAGCAGCTCAGGTAGCAATCAGCCCCAGCATTTT. This translates into CASSSGSNQPQHF.

The sample holds one count of this clone. The chain joins TRBV2 to TRBJ2-2, with 11 positions matching TRBD2. Trimming at V came to 4 bases and at J to 5 bases, leaving 6 bases not matched to a gene. The CDR3 is 16 amino acids. Germline assignment: CDR1 SNHLY and CDR2 FYNNEI. The CDR3 DNA sequence: TGTGCCAGCAGTGTTAGCGGGAGGGAAGGAACCGGGGAGCTGTTTTTT. Amino acids: CASSVSGREGTGELFF.

The chain couples TRBV7-8 to TRBJ2-5; 10 bases line up with TRBD2. The CDR3 loop spans 18 amino acids. Germline CDR1 and CDR2: SGHVS and FQNEAQ. V shed 1 base and J 1 base; nucleotides not matched to a gene: 9. The chain's CDR3 is CASSLGVSGRPLQETQYF. CDR3 sequence (DNA): TGTGCCAGCAGCTTAGGGGTTAGCGGGAGGCCCCTCCAAGAGACCCAGTACTTC. Using reference TRBV7-8 and TRBJ2-5 for the parts outside the CDR3, the full variable domain is GAGVSQSPRYKVAKRGQDVALRCDPISGHVSLFWYQQALGQGPEFLTYFQNEAQLDKSGLPSDRFFAERPEGSVSTLKIQRTQQEDSAVYLCASSLGVSGRPLQETQYFGPGTRLLVL.

The chain uses TRBV27 and TRBJ2-7, with 10 bases identical to TRBD2. Germline V gene data show CDR1 as MNHEY and CDR2 as SMNVEV (reference sequence). The ends lost 5 bases at V and 5 bases at J; junction bases unmatched: 6. The CDR3 runs to 14 residues. This CDR3 is CASSGLAVGNEQYF. The CDR3 DNA reads TGTGCCAGCAGTGGACTAGCGGTCGGGAACGAGCAGTACTTC.

The chain combines TRBV21-1 with TRBJ2-7; the listed D gene, TRBD2, was not tested against the DNA. TRBV21-1 is flagged as a pseudogene. The CDR3 extends over 18 amino acids. CDR3 sequence: CASRTRGTSGKKTNEQYF. The CDR3 DNA reads as TGTGCCAGCAGGACACGCGGGACTAGCGGGAAAAAAACGAACGAGCAGTACTTC.

V usage is TRBV11-1 and J usage is TRBJ2-5, with D perhaps matching TRBD1 (6 bases). The germline CDR1 and CDR2 sequences are SGHAT and FQDESV (reference sequence). Trimming removed 1 base at V and 0 bases at J, with 9 bases between. This CDR3 has 15 residues. The CDR3 coding sequence is TGTGCCAGCAGCTTAGGCGGACAGTACCAAGAGACCCAGTACTTC. Protein sequence: CASSLGGQYQETQYF.

This chain connects TRBV4-2 to TRBJ2-1, with a possible D match to TRBD2 (5 bases). Trimming pared 0 bases from V and 5 bases from J, leaving 11 bases between. The CDR3 extends over 15 amino acids. CDR1 is LGHNA and CDR2 is YNFKEQ in the germline V gene. The CDR3 coding sequence is TGTGCCAGCAGCCAAGACCCCCGAGCGGACAATGAGCAGTTCTTC. It yields the protein CASSQDPRADNEQFF.

The V call is TRBV7-8, the J call TRBJ2-2, with TRBD1 matching over 10 bases. Germline CDR1 reads SGHVS; CDR2 reads FQNEAQ. V shed 7 bases and J 3 bases; nucleotides not matched to a gene: 11. The CDR3 extends over 17 amino acids. CDR3 region: CASNQFRDRGHTGELFF. The CDR3 nucleotides read TGTGCCAGCAACCAATTCCGGGACAGGGGCCACACCGGGGAGCTGTTTTTT.

A note on this clone: Other DNA sequences of this sample code for an identical CDR3. V usage is TRBV6-1 and J usage is TRBJ1-5; D call uncertain. Germline V gene lookup returns CDR1 MNHNS and CDR2 SASEGT. The CDR3 consists of 15 residues. V dropped 0 bases and J dropped 4 bases, with 10 bases sitting between them. CDR3 in DNA: TGTGCCAGCAGTGAAGCCGGAGGGTCGAATCAGCCCCAGCATTTT. The encoded protein is CASSEAGGSNQPQHF.

The genes are TRBV11-2 and TRBJ2-5; TRBD2 might be the D (6 bases). The V and J ends lost 1 base and 2 bases respectively, with 17 bases between them. The germline CDR1 and CDR2 sequences are SGHAT and FQNNGV. The CDR3 contains 17 residues. CDR3 in amino acids: CASSLGIGGRQQETQYF. CDR3 DNA: TGTGCCAGCAGCTTAGGAATCGGGGGTCGACAGCAAGAGACCCAGTACTTC.

This clone was detected once. The V and J genes are TRBV28 and TRBJ2-7; possibly TRBD1 for D (6 bases). CDR1 is MDHEN, CDR2 SYDVKM, per germline. The CDR3 totals 14 residues. Trimming shortened V by 7 bases and J by 2 bases, and 15 bases separated the two germline ends. CDR3 nucleotide sequence: TGTGCCAGCAAGCCCGGCGGACAGACCTACGAGCAGTACTTC. Its protein is CASKPGGQTYEQYF.